The 17 T cell receptor beta chains listed next were all sequenced from one sample in a study of response to subunit inactivated influenza vaccine. TCRdb redid the calling of the RT-PCR reads with MiXCR, one entry per CDR3 protein. The table has 650,000 to 850,000 distinct CDR3 sequences, about 15% seen once. Source: PBMCs from blood, taken less than 15 days before vaccination. The receptors originated from a man in his fifties who received an inactivated influenza vaccine.

The sample holds a few counts of this clonotype. The chain links TRBV28 to TRBJ1-1; the D gene is possibly TRBD1 (5 bases). This CDR3 has 16 amino acids. V was clipped by 2 bases and J by 0 bases, with 13 bases between them. Germline V gene sequence: CDR1 MDHEN, CDR2 SYDVKM. Here the CDR3 DNA reads TGTGCCAGCAGTTTAAAGAATTCAGGGATGAACACTGAAGCTTTCTTT. Its translation: CASSLKNSGMNTEAFF.

In this sample, this clonotype turned up many times. The gene calls are TRBV3-1 and TRBJ2-4; 9 nucleotides align to TRBD1. Trimming took 2 bases from V and 7 from J; bases not matched to a gene: 12. Germline V gene data show CDR1 as LGHDT and CDR2 as YNNKEL (reference sequence). The CDR3 runs to 17 residues. DNA for the CDR3: TGTGCCAGCAGCCAATGGGGAGAAGGGACAGGGTTTAACATTCAGTACTTC. Its translation: CASSQWGEGTGFNIQYF.

The chain combines TRBV29-1 with TRBJ2-7; D may correspond to TRBD1 or TRBD2 (6 bases each). The CDR3 has 14 residues. The germline V gene has CDR1 SQVTM and CDR2 ANQGSEA. V lost 7 bases to trimming and J lost 6 bases, with 22 bases between them. The CDR3 DNA sequence: TGCAGCGCGAGAGGGGGGCAGACGTCGGGCGAGCAGTACTTC. This gives the protein CSARGGQTSGEQYF.

V and J are TRBV15 and TRBJ2-1; 10 bases align to TRBD2. V gave up 1 base and J gave up 1 base; unmatched junction bases: 7. CDR1 is LNHNV and CDR2 is YYDKDF in the germline V gene (reference sequence). The CDR3 is 18 residues long. The CDR3 spells CATSRARTSGLSYNEQFF. The CDR3 DNA sequence: TGTGCCACCAGCAGAGCACGGACTAGCGGTCTTTCCTACAATGAGCAGTTCTTC. Looking up the rest from reference TRBV15 and TRBJ2-1 gives the full variable domain: DAMVIQNPRYQVTQFGKPVTLSCSQTLNHNVMYWYQQKSSQAPKLLFHYYDKDFNNEADTPDNFQSRRPNTSFCFLDIRSPGLGDTAMYLCATSRARTSGLSYNEQFFGPGTRLTVL.

The chain links TRBV15 to TRBJ2-2; no firm D call. CDR3 length: 13 residues. V dropped 4 bases and J dropped 7 bases, with 10 bases sitting between them. Germline CDR1 LNHNV, CDR2 YYDKDF (reference sequence). CDR3 amino acids: CATSKGIGGELFF. The DNA of the CDR3 is TGTGCCACCAGCAAAGGGATCGGCGGGGAGCTGTTTTTT.

The rearrangement joins TRBV25-1 to TRBJ2-1; TRBD1 matches at 7 bases. The CDR3 is 14 amino acids. With 5 bases clipped from V and 9 bases from J, the junction kept 10 bases outside the gene matches. Germline V CDR1 and CDR2: MGHDK, SYGVNS. The CDR3 nucleotides read TGTGCCAGCAGTCATCTGACAGGGTATGGTGAGCAGTTCTTC. Protein product: CASSHLTGYGEQFF.

This sequence joins TRBV18 and TRBJ1-1; 11 nucleotides match TRBD1. The CDR3 runs to 16 residues. Germline trimming cut 4 bases from V and 4 bases from J; bases unmatched to any gene: 8. Germline values: CDR1 KGHSH, CDR2 LQKENI. CDR3 region: CASSRNGGTGGTEAFF. The DNA for the CDR3 is TGTGCCAGCTCACGTAACGGCGGGACAGGGGGCACTGAAGCTTTCTTT.

The chain recombines TRBV20-1 with TRBJ1-6; no clear D. The CDR3 length is 14 residues. V lost 0 bases and J lost 13, with 16 bases in between. Germline assignment: CDR1 DFQATT and CDR2 SNEGSKA (reference sequence). The CDR3 region is CSAREWQQNPPLHF. The CDR3 nucleotides read TGCAGTGCTAGAGAGTGGCAGCAAAACCCCCCCCTCCACTTT.

The chain is built from TRBV10-3 and TRBJ2-7; 11 positions agree with TRBD1. Unmatched junction bases numbered 10, after V lost 6 bases and J lost 6 bases. The CDR3 sequence is 15 residues long. Germline CDR1 and CDR2: ENHRY and SYGVKD. Here the CDR3 reads CAISRDRGEGSEQYF. The DNA of the CDR3 is TGTGCCATCAGCCGGGACAGGGGGGAAGGTAGCGAGCAGTACTTC.

This clonotype has more than one count but fewer than ten. This sequence joins TRBV20-1 and TRBJ2-7; TRBD2 matches 13 bases. The CDR3 runs 13 residues. Germline CDR1 is DFQATT and CDR2 is SNEGSKA (reference sequence). The V and J ends lost 5 bases and 6 bases, in that order; junction bases with no gene match: 4. CDR3 region: CSAPGTSGAEQYF. CDR3 bases: TGCAGTGCTCCCGGGACTAGCGGGGCCGAGCAGTACTTC.

The V and J genes are TRBV20-1 and TRBJ1-5, with 7 nucleotides matching TRBD1. Germline V gene sequence: CDR1 DFQATT, CDR2 SNEGSKA (reference sequence). With V trimmed by 3 bases and J by 4 bases, 9 bases remained unmatched. The length of the CDR3 is 15 residues. CDR3 in amino acids: CSARGTGVRNQPQHF. For the CDR3, the DNA is TGCAGTGCTAGGGGAACAGGGGTTAGAAATCAGCCCCAGCATTTT.

This clonotype was recorded a few times. V and J are TRBV11-2 and TRBJ2-1; TRBD2 matches at 12 bases. After removal of 5 bases from V and 6 bases from J, the junction contained 8 bases not matched to a gene. In germline, CDR1 is SGHAT, CDR2 FQNNGV. There are 16 residues in the CDR3. For the CDR3, the DNA is TGTGCCAGCAGCCAACTAGCGGGAGGAGTACCCAATGAGCAGTTCTTC. Translation gives CASSQLAGGVPNEQFF.

The CDR3 coding sequence is TGCAGCGTTGAAGATCGGAGGGGTCGGACTGAAGCTTTCTTT. Encoded protein: CSVEDRRGRTEAFF. The chain uses TRBV29-1 and TRBJ1-1; weak D call: TRBD1 (5 bases). The CDR3 loop spans 14 amino acids. The V and J ends lost 0 bases and 5 bases respectively, with 13 bases between them. Germline lookup yields CDR1 SQVTM and CDR2 ANQGSEA.

This clonotype has a handful of counts. The gene calls are TRBV11-3 and TRBJ2-3; D gene uncertain. Germline V gene sequence: CDR1 SGHNT, CDR2 YENEEA. CDR3 length: 16 amino acids. The V end was cut by 1 base, the J end by 3 bases, with 14 bases between. DNA of the CDR3: TGTGCCAGCAGCTTAGGTTGGGCGCCCGGGACAGATACGCAGTATTTT. Protein: CASSLGWAPGTDTQYF.

This clonotype was seen at least ten times. The rearrangement links TRBV12-3 or TRBV12-4 to TRBJ2-7; D call uncertain. This CDR3 is 13 amino acids long. V dropped 1 base and J dropped 5 bases, with 9 bases sitting between them. CDR3 region: CASSLGFLDEQYF. In DNA, the CDR3 is TGTGCCAGCAGTTTAGGTTTTCTAGACGAGCAGTACTTC.

The sample holds a few counts of this clonotype. This chain connects TRBV7-9 to TRBJ2-3; tentatively, D is TRBD1 (6 bases). The CDR3 has 14 amino acids. Trimming cost V 5 bases and J 4 bases, with 13 bases left between them. Germline V gene sequence: CDR1 SEHNR, CDR2 FQNEAQ (reference sequence). The CDR3 sequence is CASSVTGLADTQYF. As DNA, the CDR3 is TGTGCCAGCAGCGTAACAGGGTTGGCAGATACGCAGTATTTT.

The gene calls are TRBV9 and TRBJ2-5, with a possible D match to TRBD2 (5 bases). The V end was cut by 3 bases, the J end by 5 bases, with 17 bases between. Germline CDR1 SGDLS, CDR2 YYNGEE. The length of the CDR3 is 15 residues. CDR3: CASSGGIGSTETQYF. CDR3 bases: TGTGCCAGCAGCGGGGGAATAGGGAGTACGGAGACCCAGTACTTC.